The 8 T cell receptor beta chains below were found in one sample sequenced in a study of T-cell reconstitution after alpha-beta-depleted transplantation in children. Researchers prepared the TCRbeta library using unique molecular identifiers, the study reports. TCRdb used MiXCR to reprocess the PCR reads, holding one entry per CDR3 protein. The table includes hundreds of thousands of distinct CDR3 sequences, 23% detected once. This specimen was PBMCs, mostly from graft donor cells, taken 360 days after TCRalphabeta/CD19-depleted stem cell transplant. Receptor source: a boy younger than two who had a stem cell transplant for acute myeloid leukemia, so the T cells may come from the graft donor.

In its sample, this clonotype was seen many times. The chain uses TRBV25-1 and TRBJ2-1; the D gene is possibly TRBD1 (7 bases). The germline V and J ends were trimmed by 0 bases and 6 bases, with 12 bases remaining between them. Germline CDR1 is MGHDK and CDR2 is SYGVNS. This CDR3 is built from 15 residues. The CDR3 sequence: CASSEYRGATNEQFF. In nucleotides, the CDR3 is TGTGCCAGCAGTGAATACAGGGGGGCCACCAATGAGCAGTTCTTC.

The chain couples TRBV4-2 to TRBJ2-4; 13 bases agree with TRBD2. The CDR3 runs to 17 residues. The V gene's germline CDR1 is LGHNA and CDR2 YNFKEQ. Losses at the gene ends were 0 bases for V and 6 bases for J; bases not matched to a gene: 5. CDR3 amino acids: CASSQDGTSGARNIQYF. The CDR3 DNA follows: TGTGCCAGCAGCCAAGATGGGACTAGCGGGGCCCGAAACATTCAGTACTTC.

This clonotype was recorded many times. The chain uses TRBV10-3 and TRBJ2-1; maybe TRBD2 (5 bases). Per germline, CDR1 ENHRY and CDR2 SYGVKD. V shed 4 bases and J shed 8 bases, with 24 bases lying between them. The CDR3 contains 17 residues. The CDR3 is CAISVFPPAEGSDEQFF. CDR3 bases: TGTGCCATCAGTGTTTTTCCCCCGGCCGAGGGAAGCGATGAGCAGTTCTTC.

This clonotype was recorded many times. The J gene is TRBJ2-5, the V gene TRBV7-9; D gene ambiguous. The CDR3 consists of 13 residues. Germline CDR1 SEHNR, CDR2 FQNEAQ (reference sequence). V was shortened by 5 bases and J by 3 bases, with 10 bases between the two germline ends. CDR3 protein: CASSPGSKETQYF. CDR3 sequence (DNA): TGTGCCAGCAGCCCGGGCTCTAAAGAGACCCAGTACTTC.

This clonotype was recorded a few times. The chain combines TRBV20-1 with TRBJ1-2; a weak D match, TRBD1 (5 bases). The CDR3 spans 13 residues. The germline gives CDR1 DFQATT, CDR2 SNEGSKA (reference sequence). Trimming cost V 1 base and J 8 bases, with 14 bases left between them. This CDR3 is CSARGWGVEGYTF. CDR3 nucleotides: TGCAGTGCTAGAGGTTGGGGCGTGGAGGGCTACACCTTC.

This clonotype was detected many times. The chain uses TRBV29-1 and TRBJ1-1; a weak D match, TRBD1 (6 bases). Germline CDR1 reads SQVTM; CDR2 reads ANQGSEA. V shed 2 bases and J shed 1 base, with 17 bases lying between them. The CDR3 is 16 amino acids. This CDR3 is CSVELRRQGWNTEAFF. In nucleotides, the CDR3 is TGCAGCGTTGAACTTCGTCGGCAGGGGTGGAACACTGAAGCTTTCTTT.

This clonotype showed up many times. The CDR3 DNA reads as TGCAGCGCAAAGACAGGGGAGCAAGAGACCCAGTACTTC. Translating it yields CSAKTGEQETQYF. The rearrangement links TRBV29-1 to TRBJ2-5; TRBD1 matches at 8 bases. The germline gives CDR1 SQVTM, CDR2 ANQGSEA. The ends lost 7 bases at V and 2 bases at J; junction bases unmatched: 6. There are 13 residues in the CDR3.

There are many counts of this clonotype. The chain couples TRBV20-1 to TRBJ2-7; 7 bases line up with TRBD1. This CDR3 spans 11 amino acids. V trimming: 6 bases; J trimming: 5 bases; junction bases outside the gene matches: 4. Germline V gene data show CDR1 as DFQATT and CDR2 as SNEGSKA (reference sequence). DNA of the CDR3: TGCAGTGCCAGCGACAGGGACGAGCAGTACGTC. Translation gives CSASDRDEQYV.